Each of the 22 T cell receptor beta chains below was sequenced from the same sample in a study of blood T cell repertoires in COVID-19 (dated by TCRdb to about 2020). Libraries were built with the immunoSEQ multiplex PCR assay. TCRdb holds this immuneACCESS table with in-frame rearrangements only. Some clones are missing; in checked studies, unresolved V genes explain under half, and the rest has no known cause. In this sample the table shows 85,000 to 95,000 clones, under 95% of which occur a single time. The ten largest account for around 3.9% of the sample. Material: peripheral blood. Receptors were obtained from a woman in her forties or fifties in a cohort sampled during active COVID-19.

The chain links TRBV24-1 to TRBJ2-5; TRBD1 matches at 10 bases. Germline V CDR1 and CDR2: KGHDR, SFDVKD. V gave up 5 bases and J gave up 5 bases; unmatched junction bases: 10. This CDR3 is built from 16 residues. CDR3 sequence reads: CATSGADRGRLETQYF. CDR3 nucleotides: TGTGCCACCAGTGGCGCGGACAGGGGGAGGTTGGAGACCCAGTACTTC.

The chain has TRBV7-9 and TRBJ1-2, with D maybe TRBD1 (5 bases). The CDR3 runs 18 residues. Looked up from germline, CDR1 is SEHNR and CDR2 is FQNEAQ (reference sequence). V was cut by 5 bases and J by 6 bases, with 28 bases left in between. The CDR3 sequence: CASSKLTGFTSGPDGYTF. The CDR3 nucleotides are TGTGCCAGCAGCAAGCTTACAGGATTTACTTCAGGGCCTGATGGCTACACCTTC.

DNA for the CDR3: TGTGCCAGCAGTTTAGGCGACTCGAACATTCAGTACTTC. Its protein is CASSLGDSNIQYF. V usage is TRBV12-3 or TRBV12-4 and J usage is TRBJ2-4; unclear D gene. Trimming took off 1 base at V and 7 bases at J, with 8 bases between the two ends. This CDR3 has 13 amino acids.

This clone occurred once. The chain combines TRBV9 with TRBJ1-4; the match to TRBD1 covers 8 bases. Trimming took 4 bases from V and 0 from J; bases not matched to a gene: 5. CDR3 size: 16 residues. Germline CDR1 reads SGDLS; CDR2 reads YYNGEE. In DNA, the CDR3 is TGTGCCAGCAGCTACGGACAGGGAGCAACTAATGAAAAACTGTTTTTT. Its translation is CASSYGQGATNEKLFF.

V usage is TRBV6-6 and J usage is TRBJ1-5; D possibly corresponds to TRBD1 (6 bases). Germline V lookup: CDR1 MNHNY, CDR2 SVGAGI (reference sequence). Trimming stripped 6 bases from V and 2 bases from J, with 8 bases between. The CDR3 has 13 amino acids. The CDR3: CASRQGRNQPQHF. CDR3 bases: TGTGCCAGCAGACAGGGTCGCAATCAGCCCCAGCATTTT.

This sequence joins TRBV30 and TRBJ2-7; 7 nucleotides match TRBD1. Unmatched junction bases numbered 4, after V lost 0 bases and J lost 11 bases. Germline loops: CDR1 GTSNPN, CDR2 SVGIG (reference sequence). This CDR3 region has 11 residues. CDR3: CAWSVHQGEYF. The DNA for the CDR3 is TGTGCCTGGAGTGTACACCAGGGGGAGTACTTC.

The chain is built from TRBV7-2 and TRBJ2-7, with 10 positions matching TRBD2. Per germline, CDR1 SGHTA and CDR2 FQGNSA. This CDR3 has 19 amino acids. V trimming: 1 base; J trimming: 2 bases; junction bases outside the gene matches: 14. CDR3 nucleotide sequence: TGTGCCAGCAGCTTAGTGCGGGCGGTACTAGCGGGGTCGGCCTACGAGCAGTACTTC. Encoded protein: CASSLVRAVLAGSAYEQYF.

This CDR3 reads CASSQAGGPSGELFF. The DNA for the CDR3 is TGTGCCAGCAGCCAAGCGGGGGGGCCGAGCGGGGAGCTGTTTTTT. The chain links TRBV3-1 (or the pseudogene TRBV3-2) to TRBJ2-2, with 8 bases lining up with TRBD2. V lost 1 base to trimming and J lost 7 bases; unmatched junction nucleotides: 5. From germline, CDR1 is LGHDT and CDR2 YNNKEL (reference sequence). The CDR3 extends over 15 amino acids.

The rearrangement joins TRBV14 to TRBJ1-4; possibly TRBD1 for D (5 bases). This CDR3 has 15 residues. From germline, CDR1 is SGHDN and CDR2 FVKESK. Deletions cut 5 bases from V and 3 bases from J, with 13 bases between. DNA of the CDR3: TGTGCCAGCAGCGCCAGCAGGGTTGCTAATGAAAAACTGTTTTTT. It specifies CASSASRVANEKLFF. The full variable domain, completed using reference TRBV14 and TRBJ1-4, is EAGVTQFPSHSVIEKGQTVTLRCDPISGHDNLYWYRRVMGKEIKFLLHFVKESKQDESGMPNNRFLAERTGGTYSTLKVQPAELEDSGVYFCASSASRVANEKLFFGSGTQLSVL.

As to this clone: The junction departs from germline at one end; a sequencing error may be responsible. The V and J genes are TRBV6-5 and TRBJ2-7; a weak D match, TRBD1 (6 bases). Germline CDR1 and CDR2: MNHEY and SVGAGI. This CDR3 contains 13 residues. The CDR3 region has the DNA TGTGCCAGCAGTCCCCAACCCCGGGACAAGTGGGACTTC. The encoded protein is CASSPQPRDKWDF.

The count of this clone is one. The J gene is TRBJ1-5, the V gene TRBV7-9; 7 bases are shared with TRBD1. After removal of 1 base from V and 2 bases from J, the junction contained 2 bases not matched to a gene. Germline values: CDR1 SEHNR, CDR2 FQNEAQ (reference sequence). CDR3 length equals 15 residues. In nucleotides, the CDR3 is TGTGCCAGCAGCTTAGGGGACAGCCGCAATCAGCCCCAGCATTTT. Translated: CASSLGDSRNQPQHF.

This chain links TRBV18 with TRBJ2-5, with 8 positions matching TRBD1. With V trimmed by 3 bases and J by 2 bases, 5 bases remained unmatched. The CDR3 is 15 amino acids. CDR1 is KGHSH, CDR2 LQKENI, per germline. CDR3 nucleotide sequence: TGTGCCAGCTCACCCACGACAGGGGCTCAAGAGACCCAGTACTTC. It yields the protein CASSPTTGAQETQYF.

This clone was recorded once. The chain recombines TRBV25-1 with TRBJ1-1, with D possibly matching TRBD1 (5 bases). Germline V gives CDR1 MGHDK, CDR2 SYGVNS. The germline V and J ends were trimmed by 1 base and 0 bases, with 12 bases remaining between them. The CDR3 consists of 16 residues. The CDR3 loop reads CASSELSAGMNTEAFF. CDR3 bases: TGTGCCAGCAGTGAATTATCCGCAGGGATGAACACTGAAGCTTTCTTT.

This rearrangement joins TRBV27 to TRBJ2-7; weak D call: TRBD1 (5 bases). Germline CDR1 reads MNHEY; CDR2 reads SMNVEV (reference sequence). V gave up 6 bases and J gave up 2 bases, with 8 bases separating them. The CDR3 consists of 12 residues. The chain's CDR3 is CASRGRAYEQYF. CDR3 DNA sequence: TGTGCCAGCAGAGGCAGGGCCTACGAGCAGTACTTC.

This CDR3 reads CASSPPWTREGYGYTF. Here the CDR3 DNA reads TGTGCCAGCTCACCACCGTGGACAAGAGAAGGCTATGGCTACACCTTC. The V gene is TRBV18, the J gene TRBJ1-2, with D perhaps matching TRBD1 (5 bases). The germline V gene encodes CDR1 KGHSH and CDR2 LQKENI. The CDR3 covers 16 residues. V gave up 0 bases and J gave up 4 bases, with 15 bases separating them. Based on the CDR3 plus reference TRBV18 and TRBJ1-2, the full variable domain is NAGVMQNPRHLVRRRGQEARLRCSPMKGHSHVYWYRQLPEEGLKFMVYLQKENIIDESGMPKERFSAEFPKEGPSILRIQQVVRGDSAAYFCASSPPWTREGYGYTFGSGTRLTVV.

This clone was seen only once. The rearrangement links TRBV7-9 to TRBJ1-2; D is uncertain. Per germline, CDR1 SEHNR and CDR2 FQNEAQ (reference sequence). V lost 4 bases and J 5 bases, leaving 11 bases between the germline ends. This CDR3 spans 13 amino acids. The CDR3 nucleotides are TGTGCCAGCAGCTCCGGGTCAAATTATGGCTACACCTTC. Its translation: CASSSGSNYGYTF.

The chain recombines TRBV4-1 with TRBJ1-2, with D perhaps matching TRBD1 (6 bases). The CDR3 covers 16 residues. V lost 0 bases and J 7 bases, leaving 18 bases between the germline ends. Germline values: CDR1 MGHRA, CDR2 YSYEKL. The CDR3 nucleotides read TGCGCCAGCAGCCAAGATAGGGGGTCCCCTCTTGGTGGCTACACCTTC. This encodes CASSQDRGSPLGGYTF.

The chain combines TRBV7-6 with TRBJ2-7; D gene unclear. In germline, CDR1 is SGHVS, CDR2 FNYEAQ. The CDR3 is made up of 13 amino acids. Trimming took off 4 bases at V and 6 bases at J, with 13 bases between the two ends. This chain's CDR3 is CASSYIGRSEQYF. The CDR3 DNA sequence: TGTGCCAGCAGCTATATAGGTCGGAGCGAGCAGTACTTC.

V usage is TRBV11-3 and J usage is TRBJ2-3, with TRBD2 matching 8 bases. The CDR3 loop spans 17 amino acids. The V segment lost 5 bases and the J segment 0 bases; nucleotides outside the gene matches: 10. Germline V CDR1 and CDR2: SGHNT, YENEEA. The CDR3 region is CASSLYASGYSTDTQYF. Written as DNA, the CDR3 is TGTGCCAGCAGCCTTTACGCTAGCGGGTATAGCACAGATACGCAGTATTTT.

The chain is built from TRBV11-3 and TRBJ2-2, with 8 bases matching TRBD2. The length of the CDR3 is 15 residues. V dropped 3 bases and J dropped 7; count of bases not matched to a gene: 7. Germline V lookup: CDR1 SGHNT, CDR2 YENEEA. CDR3 DNA sequence: TGTGCCAGCAGCTTCTCGGGGGGGCCTGGCGGGGAGCTGTTTTTT. Amino acids: CASSFSGGPGGELFF. The full variable domain, its missing parts supplied by reference TRBV11-3 and TRBJ2-2, is EAGVVQSPRYKIIEKKQPVAFWCNPISGHNTLYWYLQNLGQGPELLIRYENEEAVDDSQLPKDRFSAERLKGVDSTLKIQPAELGDSAVYLCASSFSGGPGGELFFGEGSRLTVL.

V gene TRBV2 combines with J gene TRBJ2-2; D is perhaps TRBD2 (7 bases). This CDR3 is built from 16 residues. Looked up from germline, CDR1 is SNHLY and CDR2 is FYNNEI. Trimming pared 6 bases from V and 4 bases from J, leaving 18 bases between. The DNA for the CDR3 is TGTGCCAGCAGAGATAACAGGGAGGGTAGCACCGGGGAGCTGTTTTTT. Translation gives CASRDNREGSTGELFF.

This rearrangement joins TRBV20-1 to TRBJ2-5; D possibly corresponds to TRBD2 (6 bases). This CDR3 region has 15 residues. The V end lost 3 bases, the J end lost 5 bases, and 19 bases lay between the germline ends. Germline V gene lookup returns CDR1 DFQATT and CDR2 SNEGSKA (reference sequence). CDR3 nucleotides: TGCAGTGCTAGTAGGGGCGGGGAGGTAGGGGAGACCCAGTACTTC. It encodes CSASRGGEVGETQYF.